These 27 T cell receptor beta chains were all obtained from the same sample, sequenced in a study of blood T cells in healthy people across ages. Then a second PCR, running roughly 6 to 11 cycles, was carried out with a sample-barcoded 5' primer and a J-beta primer mix. TCRdb re-called the 5' RACE reads with MiXCR, one entry per CDR3 protein. The data contain fewer than 800,000 distinct CDR3 sequences, less than 40% of them singletons. The sequenced sample consisted of blood. Receptors originate from an elderly woman in good health.

The sample holds many counts of this clonotype. J is TRBJ2-1 and V is TRBV11-2, with 7 bases that match TRBD2. The CDR3 contains 17 residues. V was clipped by 2 bases and J by 0 bases; unmatched bases: 7. Per the germline V gene, CDR1 is SGHAT and CDR2 is FQNNGV. Here the CDR3 reads CASSLIGGGSSYNEQFF. In nucleotides, the CDR3 is TGTGCCAGCAGCTTAATCGGCGGGGGTAGCTCCTACAATGAGCAGTTCTTC.

V gene TRBV2 combines with J gene TRBJ1-5; a possible D gene is TRBD1 (6 bases). Germline assignment: CDR1 SNHLY and CDR2 FYNNEI. V shed 6 bases and J shed 1 base, with 10 bases lying between them. The CDR3 runs 14 residues. The CDR3 DNA reads as TGTGCCAGCAGCCACGGACAGAGCAATCAGCCCCAGCATTTT. It codes for CASSHGQSNQPQHF.

V usage is TRBV12-3 or TRBV12-4 and J usage is TRBJ2-3; D is undetermined. V lost 6 bases and J 11 bases, leaving 21 bases between the germline ends. The CDR3 has 14 residues. The DNA of the CDR3 is TGTGCCAGCAGACCGACACAGTTCACAGATGTGCAGTATTTT. This encodes CASRPTQFTDVQYF.

This clonotype occurred many times. The rearrangement uses TRBV25-1 and TRBJ2-5, with 7 bases fitting TRBD1. Unmatched junction bases numbered 4, after V lost 3 bases and J lost 0 bases. Germline loops: CDR1 MGHDK, CDR2 SYGVNS. CDR3 length equals 15 residues. This CDR3 reads CASSDGTAYQETQYF. CDR3 in DNA: TGTGCCAGCAGTGACGGGACAGCGTACCAAGAGACCCAGTACTTC.

To note about this clonotype: Being one base from a much bigger clone, this may be a read error. This chain joins TRBV6-1 and TRBJ2-3, with a weak D call TRBD2 (5 bases). Germline CDR1 reads MNHNS; CDR2 reads SASEGT. This CDR3 region has 14 residues. V lost 3 bases and J 8 bases, leaving 15 bases between the germline ends. CDR3 nucleotides: TGTGCCAGCAGTGACAGCGGACCTACGGGTACGCAGTATTTT. Residues: CASSDSGPTGTQYF.

This clonotype was detected many times. The V and J genes are TRBV7-9 and TRBJ2-4; a possible D gene is TRBD2 (7 bases). The V and J ends lost 1 base and 8 bases respectively, with 12 bases between them. Looked up from germline, CDR1 is SEHNR and CDR2 is FQNEAQ (reference sequence). This CDR3 spans 14 amino acids. The CDR3 nucleotides read TGTGCCAGCAGCTTAGGCAGGGGAGGGGACATTCAGTACTTC. This gives the protein CASSLGRGGDIQYF.

This clonotype was counted many times. V is TRBV7-2 and J is TRBJ1-1; possible D gene TRBD1, 5 bases. Germline V gene lookup returns CDR1 SGHTA and CDR2 FQGNSA. The CDR3 sequence is 13 residues long. V dropped 6 bases and J dropped 5 bases, with 13 bases sitting between them. The CDR3 DNA is TGTGCCAGCAGTCCAGGGTTCAAGACTGAAGCTTTCTTT. This encodes CASSPGFKTEAFF.

V gene TRBV7-9 combines with J gene TRBJ1-2, with a possible D match to TRBD1 (6 bases). Trimming pared 4 bases from V and 6 bases from J, leaving 15 bases between. Looked up from germline, CDR1 is SEHNR and CDR2 is FQNEAQ (reference sequence). The CDR3 extends over 14 amino acids. The DNA for the CDR3 is TGTGCCAGCAGCTCCGAGGGGGGGCTTCATGGCTACACCTTC. Translating it yields CASSSEGGLHGYTF. The entire variable domain, with the rest obtained from reference TRBV7-9 and TRBJ1-2, is as follows: DTGVSQNPRHKITKRGQNVTFRCDPISEHNRLYWYRQTLGQGPEFLTYFQNEAQLEKSRLLSDRFSAERPKGSFSTLEIQRTEQGDSAMYLCASSSEGGLHGYTFGSGTRLTVV.

This clonotype has at least ten counts. V is TRBV12-3 or TRBV12-4 and J is TRBJ2-3; no clear D. This CDR3 region has 14 residues. Trimming cost V 3 bases and J 6 bases, with 13 bases left between them. As DNA, the CDR3 is TGTGCCAGCAGTTTTGGAAGGTTGGGGGATACGCAGTATTTT. Amino acid sequence: CASSFGRLGDTQYF.

The sample holds many counts of this clonotype. The chain combines TRBV6-1 with TRBJ2-7; 11 bases map to TRBD1. Trimming took 7 bases from V and 0 from J; bases not matched to a gene: 11. Germline lookup yields CDR1 MNHNS and CDR2 SASEGT. CDR3 size: 17 residues. Here the CDR3 reads CASMGVVGQGASYEQYF. The CDR3 nucleotides are TGTGCCAGCATGGGGGTCGTAGGACAGGGGGCCTCCTACGAGCAGTACTTC.

The J gene is TRBJ2-1, the V gene TRBV7-2; the D is unclear. The CDR3 length is 12 residues. The germline V and J ends were trimmed by 8 bases and 3 bases, with 8 bases remaining between them. CDR1 and CDR2 from the germline V gene are SGHTA and FQGNSA. The CDR3: CASGQDYNEQFF. DNA of the CDR3: TGTGCCAGCGGTCAGGACTACAATGAGCAGTTCTTC. Combining the CDR3 with reference TRBV7-2 and TRBJ2-1 gives the whole variable domain GAGVSQSPSNKVTEKGKDVELRCDPISGHTALYWYRQSLGQGLEFLIYFQGNSAPDKSGLPSDRFSAERTGGSVSTLTIQRTQQEDSAVYLCASGQDYNEQFFGPGTRLTVL.

V usage is TRBV2 and J usage is TRBJ2-7, with D possibly TRBD1 on 6 matching bases. With 6 bases removed from V and 0 bases from J, the gap between germline ends came to 9 bases. Germline lookup yields CDR1 SNHLY and CDR2 FYNNEI. The CDR3 sequence is 13 residues long. CDR3 in amino acids: CASRGQTSYEQYF. CDR3 DNA sequence: TGTGCCAGCAGAGGACAGACCTCCTACGAGCAGTACTTC.

This clonotype was seen at least ten times. V and J are TRBV3-1 and TRBJ2-7, with 11 bases lining up with TRBD1. V shed 4 bases and J 2 bases; nucleotides not matched to a gene: 4. The germline V gene has CDR1 LGHDT and CDR2 YNNKEL (reference sequence). The CDR3 sequence is 15 residues long. CDR3 DNA: TGTGCCAGCAGCCCCGGGACAGGGGGTCCCTACGAGCAGTACTTC. It translates to CASSPGTGGPYEQYF.

The chain recombines TRBV2 with TRBJ1-5; D ambiguous. The ends were cut back, 4 bases at V and 7 bases at J, with 11 bases in the middle. Germline lookup yields CDR1 SNHLY and CDR2 FYNNEI. The CDR3 is made up of 13 amino acids. In DNA form, the CDR3 reads TGTGCCAGCAGTGGAGGACTCGGACAGCCCCAGCATTTT. This sequence encodes CASSGGLGQPQHF.

The rearrangement links TRBV7-9 to TRBJ1-6; no clear D. V shed 7 bases and J shed 10 bases, with 14 bases lying between them. The CDR3 contains 13 residues. Germline CDR1 is SEHNR and CDR2 is FQNEAQ (reference sequence). This CDR3 reads CASMGSIGSPLHF. The CDR3 DNA reads as TGTGCCAGCATGGGTTCGATTGGCTCACCCCTCCACTTT. Filled out from reference TRBV7-9 and TRBJ1-6, the complete variable domain reads DTGVSQNPRHKITKRGQNVTFRCDPISEHNRLYWYRQTLGQGPEFLTYFQNEAQLEKSRLLSDRFSAERPKGSFSTLEIQRTEQGDSAMYLCASMGSIGSPLHFGNGTRLTVT.

This clonotype was picked up many times. The V call is TRBV7-9, the J call TRBJ2-1; a possible D gene is TRBD2 (5 bases). Germline V gene sequence: CDR1 SEHNR, CDR2 FQNEAQ (reference sequence). CDR3 length: 14 residues. V dropped 5 bases and J dropped 5 bases, with 13 bases sitting between them. This CDR3 is CASSALRGDNEQFF. CDR3 sequence (DNA): TGTGCCAGCAGCGCGCTCCGGGGAGACAATGAGCAGTTCTTC.

There are a few counts of this clonotype. The gene calls are TRBV20-1 and TRBJ1-5, with D unclear. Germline assignment: CDR1 DFQATT and CDR2 SNEGSKA (reference sequence). V gave up 1 base and J gave up 4 bases, with 8 bases separating them. The CDR3 sequence is 13 residues long. The CDR3 region has the DNA TGCAGTGCTAGAGCCTACTTTAATCAGCCCCAGCATTTT. This translates into CSARAYFNQPQHF.

This clonotype has just a few counts. The chain uses TRBV6-1 and TRBJ1-5; the match to TRBD1 covers 7 bases. V lost 5 bases, J lost 7 bases, and 8 bases stayed unmatched. The CDR3 has 14 residues. The V gene's germline CDR1 is MNHNS and CDR2 SASEGT. CDR3 bases: TGTGCCAGCAGTATCAGACAGGGTCGACAGCCCCAGCATTTT. Amino acid sequence: CASSIRQGRQPQHF.

CDR3: CAISDPGQGAEAFF. DNA of the CDR3: TGTGCCATCAGTGACCCGGGGCAGGGAGCTGAAGCTTTCTTT. The genes are TRBV10-3 and TRBJ1-1, with D perhaps matching TRBD1 (5 bases). Between the trimmed V and J ends, which lost 3 bases and 6 bases, there was a span of 14 bases. The CDR3 is 14 residues long. The germline V gene encodes CDR1 ENHRY and CDR2 SYGVKD.

The chain has TRBV5-1 and TRBJ2-1; TRBD2 matches 7 bases. This CDR3 is built from 16 residues. J lost 1 base, V lost 3 bases, and 7 bases had no gene match. Germline V gives CDR1 SGHRS, CDR2 YFSETQ. The CDR3 spells CASSWGGDPSYNEQFF. CDR3 nucleotide sequence: TGCGCCAGCAGCTGGGGGGGTGATCCGTCCTACAATGAGCAGTTCTTC.

This chain joins TRBV30 and TRBJ1-2, with D hard to call. The CDR3 is 15 residues long. Germline lookup yields CDR1 GTSNPN and CDR2 SVGIG (reference sequence). V was clipped by 0 bases and J by 0 bases, with 11 bases between them. CDR3 coding DNA: TGTGCCTGGAGTGTTGGGCGGAGAGCTAACTATGGCTACACCTTC. Encoded protein: CAWSVGRRANYGYTF.

As regards this clonotype: Possible read error: a much larger clone is one base away. In DNA form, the CDR3 reads TGTGCCAGCGGCCCTACAGGGGGCCGCGACGGAAAACTGTTTTTT. Translation gives CASGPTGGRDGKLFF. The chain recombines TRBV7-2 with TRBJ1-4; 9 bases map to TRBD1. The CDR3 contains 15 residues. V shed 8 bases and J 10 bases; nucleotides not matched to a gene: 14. From germline, CDR1 is SGHTA and CDR2 FQGNSA.

This chain connects TRBV5-1 to TRBJ2-4, with 7 nucleotides matching TRBD1. J gave up 13 bases and V 3 bases, and 19 bases lay outside the gene matches. The CDR3 has 16 amino acids. CDR1 is SGHRS and CDR2 is YFSETQ in the germline V gene. The CDR3 DNA reads TGCGCCAGCAGCTCGGGATTACGACAGGGATTCATGGAGCAGTACTTC. Protein product: CASSSGLRQGFMEQYF.

This clonotype was recorded at least ten times. The rearrangement links TRBV20-1 to TRBJ2-1; TRBD2 might be the D (5 bases). V lost 6 bases and J 3 bases, leaving 9 bases between the germline ends. This CDR3 has 12 amino acids. Germline V gene lookup returns CDR1 DFQATT and CDR2 SNEGSKA (reference sequence). This chain's CDR3 is CSAEDHYNEQFF. The CDR3 DNA sequence: TGCAGTGCGGAGGACCACTACAATGAGCAGTTCTTC.

This clonotype was recorded at least ten times. CDR3 sequence: CASSLRQGANYGYTF. CDR3 bases: TGTGCCAGCAGTCTCCGACAGGGAGCTAACTATGGCTACACCTTC. The chain has TRBV12-3 or TRBV12-4 and TRBJ1-2; 7 nucleotides match TRBD1. This CDR3 region has 15 residues. V lost 5 bases and J lost 0; bases outside the gene matches: 6.

The rearrangement links TRBV20-1 to TRBJ1-6; tentative D call: TRBD1 (6 bases). Germline CDR1 DFQATT, CDR2 SNEGSKA (reference sequence). V was trimmed by 5 bases and J by 8 bases, leaving 16 bases between them. This CDR3 has 14 amino acids. This chain's CDR3 is CSASMLGGDSPLHF. The CDR3 coding sequence is TGCAGTGCTTCGATGCTAGGGGGGGATTCACCCCTCCACTTT.

This clonotype was seen repeatedly, ten times or more. The chain joins TRBV11-3 to TRBJ2-1; 8 nucleotides line up with TRBD2. V lost 3 bases and J lost 5; bases outside the gene matches: 9. The germline gives CDR1 SGHNT, CDR2 YENEEA. The CDR3 totals 16 residues. Here the CDR3 reads CASSFSWAGGHNEQFF. As DNA, the CDR3 is TGTGCCAGCAGCTTCAGTTGGGCGGGGGGCCACAATGAGCAGTTCTTC.